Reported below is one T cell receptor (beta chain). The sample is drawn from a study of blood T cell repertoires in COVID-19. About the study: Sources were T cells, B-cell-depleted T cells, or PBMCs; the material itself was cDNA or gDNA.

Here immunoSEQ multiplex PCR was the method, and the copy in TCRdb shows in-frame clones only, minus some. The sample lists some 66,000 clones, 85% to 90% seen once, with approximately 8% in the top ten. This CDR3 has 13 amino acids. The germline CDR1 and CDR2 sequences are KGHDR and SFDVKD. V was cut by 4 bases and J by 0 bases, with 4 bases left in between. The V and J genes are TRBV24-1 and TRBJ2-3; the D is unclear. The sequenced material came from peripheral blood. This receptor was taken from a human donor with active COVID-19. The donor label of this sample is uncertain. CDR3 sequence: CATSDGSTDTQYF. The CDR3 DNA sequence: TGTGCCACCAGTGACGGTAGCACAGATACGCAGTATTTT.